A single sample gave rise to the 3 T cell receptor beta chains below, sequenced in a study of blood T cell repertoires in COVID-19. Method: immunoSEQ multiplex PCR; TCRdb's copy keeps in-frame clones and lacks some. The table has 200,000 to 300,000 clones, around 81% seen once; the top ten hold roughly 8%. The sequenced sample was peripheral blood. These receptors originate from a woman of 80 years or more with COVID-19, enrolled during active disease.

The V and J genes are TRBV6-5 and TRBJ2-2; TRBD2 is a possible D gene (6 bases). The V end was cut by 8 bases, the J end by 0 bases, with 13 bases between. The CDR3 totals 15 residues. Germline V gene data show CDR1 as MNHEY and CDR2 as SVGAGI. CDR3 nucleotide sequence: TGTGCCAGCCGGACCGCGGGGACGAACACCGGGGAGCTGTTTTTT. Amino acids: CASRTAGTNTGELFF.

This chain uses TRBV10-3 with TRBJ1-2; tentatively, D is TRBD1 (5 bases). The CDR3 length is 16 residues. The germline V gene has CDR1 ENHRY and CDR2 SYGVKD. Trimming took 3 bases from V and 4 from J, leaving 18 bases between them. CDR3 sequence reads: CAISDIGGERGYGYTF. In DNA form, the CDR3 reads TGTGCCATCAGTGACATTGGGGGGGAAAGGGGCTATGGCTACACCTTC.

Only a few counts were recorded for this clone. The chain joins TRBV5-5 to TRBJ1-2, with D perhaps TRBD1 (6 bases). Germline V gives CDR1 SGHKS, CDR2 YYEKEE (reference sequence). The CDR3 has 15 residues. V was cut by 4 bases and J by 0 bases, with 13 bases left in between. Written as DNA, the CDR3 is TGTGCCAGCAGCCTACAGGGACTAGCTAACTATGGCTACACCTTC. Residues: CASSLQGLANYGYTF.